This paragraph covers one T cell receptor beta chain sequence. Its specific antigen is unknown. No much larger clonotype is one base removed from it; base qualities were not supplied. The data derive from a study of blood T cell repertoires in COVID-19 (dated by TCRdb to the early 2020s). Regarding the complete study: The collaborator samples originated in the United States, Italy and Spain and spanned the acute and convalescent phases of COVID-19. The repertoires were made available in a free public database intended to serve as a resource for research on the immune response to SARS-CoV-2. Nearly every sample came with metadata listing a de-identified subject ID, COVID-19 status, age in years and sex. The material from the prospective study consisted of cDNA or gDNA derived from T cells, B-cell-depleted T cells, or PBMCs. Subjects who had been exposed to COVID-19, were actively infected with it, or had recovered from it provided the deeply sampled blood TCRbeta repertoires that made up the dataset. Samples were obtained from the ongoing ImmuneRACE study (first 160 participants) and from about 1,300 subjects provided by 6 global collaborators. HLA class I and class II types, where available, came from metadata supplied by the sample provider rather than from assay-based typing.

Overall study results and their limits: Clinical and demographic metadata were provided uncurated, with the amount varying by source and participant.

The immunoSEQ Assay, a bias-controlled multiplex PCR, was used to amplify TCRbeta CDR3 regions from genomic DNA. Turning to the authors' computational methods: Within the assay, amplification of reference gene primers was used to estimate how many nucleated cells each sample contained. To quantify the absolute abundance of each unique TCRbeta CDR3 rearrangement, sequence reads were collapsed and filtered. Productive Simpson clonality was computed per sample as the square root of Simpson's diversity index over productive rearrangements. Imported from immuneACCESS, the table was reduced by TCRdb to in-frame sequences with V and J called. These copies leave out some clones; in studies compared against another copy, an unresolved V gene accounts for under half, and the cause of the remainder is not known. The D gene and trimming were derived from the DNA, and the V and J assignments and clone size from that table. Recorded for this sample are about 210,000 clones; around 83% of them occurred a single time. Of the sample, 7% to 10% falls within the top ten clones.

The germline V gene supplies CDR1 ENHRY and CDR2 SYGVKD. The CDR3 contains 13 residues, cysteine and phenylalanine counted. Just CDR3 DNA is preserved here, 39 bases in frame from base 1. V and J are truncated by 6 bases and 0 bases respectively, leaving an intervening sequence of 7 bases. Each collaborating institution followed its own protocols to collect whole blood in K2EDTA tubes. Collaborator samples were shipped for TCRbeta analysis as frozen whole blood, isolated PBMCs, or DNA extracted from either sample type. The TCR originated in a woman between 50 and 59 years old with acute or convalescent COVID-19. The rearrangement joined TRBV10-3 to TRBJ2-3; a tentative D match to TRBD2 spans 6 bases. Sequences were obtained from peripheral blood. The CDR3 in this case is CAIRGLSTDTQYF. The base sequence is TGTGCCATCAGGGGACTCAGCACAGATACGCAGTATTTT.